Below are 24 T cell receptor beta chains sequenced from a single sample in a study of lymphopenia after photon versus proton radiotherapy. Produced via immunoSEQ multiplex PCR; TCRdb's table is partial and in-frame only. Counted here are around 26,000 clones, around 82% occurring once; the ten biggest clones make up under 35%. The sample in question was peripheral blood, obtained from a patient treated with photon-based radiotherapy. The receptor source for this set is a man between 50 and 59 years old with gastric cancer.

The chain links TRBV10-1 to TRBJ2-6, with a possible D match to TRBD1 (5 bases). V lost 4 bases, J lost 2 bases, and 15 bases lay in between. In germline, CDR1 is WNHNN, CDR2 SYGVQD (reference sequence). The CDR3 spans 17 residues. In DNA form, the CDR3 reads TGCGCCAGCAGTGGTGGGGCAGGGTGGACTGGGGCCAACGTCCTGACTTTC. Translating gives CASSGGAGWTGANVLTF.

The chain employs TRBV11-2 and TRBJ1-6; D remains ambiguous. The CDR3 is 14 residues long. The germline V and J ends were trimmed by 1 base and 7 bases, with 8 bases remaining between them. Germline lookup yields CDR1 SGHAT and CDR2 FQNNGV. In DNA, the CDR3 is TGTGCCAGCAGCTTAGGCTTAGGGAATTCACCCCTCCACTTT. This gives the protein CASSLGLGNSPLHF.

This clone is a singleton in its sample. This CDR3 reads CASSFQDSHGELFF. CDR3 in DNA: TGTGCCAGCAGCTTCCAGGACAGCCACGGGGAGCTGTTTTTT. The chain combines TRBV7-8 with TRBJ2-2; D might be TRBD1 (6 bases). The germline V gene has CDR1 SGHVS and CDR2 FQNEAQ. This CDR3 is built from 14 residues. Trimming took 3 bases from V and 7 from J, leaving 12 bases between them.

This chain connects TRBV19 to TRBJ1-4; a weak D match, TRBD1 (5 bases). The CDR3 is 14 amino acids. V was trimmed by 10 bases and J by 6 bases, leaving 18 bases between them. Germline assignment: CDR1 LNHDA and CDR2 SQIVND (reference sequence). CDR3 residues: CATTPGTAYEKLFF. The CDR3 DNA is TGTGCCACTACGCCGGGGACGGCCTATGAAAAACTGTTTTTT.

The V call is TRBV19, the J call TRBJ2-7; D is uncertain. V was pared by 5 bases and J by 6 bases, with 14 bases between. This CDR3 is 13 amino acids long. Germline lookup yields CDR1 LNHDA and CDR2 SQIVND (reference sequence). CDR3 in amino acids: CASSGVAESEQYF. The CDR3 DNA reads TGTGCCAGTAGTGGGGTCGCGGAATCCGAGCAGTACTTC.

This clone turned up a few times. J is TRBJ1-6 and V is TRBV14, with a weak D call TRBD1 (5 bases). CDR1 SGHDN and CDR2 FVKESK come from the germline V gene. CDR3 size: 15 residues. The V end was cut by 2 bases, the J end by 9 bases, with 14 bases between. As DNA, the CDR3 is TGTGCCAGCAGCCAAACGGGGCTCTTTAGTTCACCCCTCCACTTT. Its translation is CASSQTGLFSSPLHF.

This chain uses TRBV5-1 with TRBJ2-3; 15 bases align to TRBD2. This CDR3 region has 20 residues. The trim removed 4 bases at V and 0 bases at J, leaving 12 bases unmatched. Germline V gene sequence: CDR1 SGHRS, CDR2 YFSETQ. CDR3 nucleotides: TGCGCCAGCAGCACCCTCCGCGGACTAGCGGGGGGGCGTAGCACAGATACGCAGTATTTT. Translation gives CASSTLRGLAGGRSTDTQYF. Together with reference TRBV5-1 and TRBJ2-3, the CDR3 gives the full variable domain: KAGVTQTPRYLIKTRGQQVTLSCSPISGHRSVSWYQQTPGQGLQFLFEYFSETQRNKGNFPGRFSGRQFSNSRSEMNVSTLELGDSALYLCASSTLRGLAGGRSTDTQYFGPGTRLTVL.

This clone was counted only a few times. The chain combines TRBV9 with TRBJ2-5; 9 positions match TRBD1. In germline, CDR1 is SGDLS, CDR2 YYNGEE. V gave up 4 bases and J gave up 0 bases; unmatched junction bases: 10. This CDR3 region has 17 residues. The DNA for the CDR3 is TGTGCCAGCAGCCCACGAGGGGGACAGGGACACCAAGAGACCCAGTACTTC. This translates into CASSPRGGQGHQETQYF.

This chain joins TRBV19 and TRBJ2-5; perhaps D is TRBD1 or TRBD2 (5 bases each). Germline CDR1 and CDR2: LNHDA and SQIVND (reference sequence). The CDR3 runs to 15 residues. V lost 1 base and J 2 bases, leaving 11 bases between the germline ends. CDR3 amino acids: CASSIAGQGQETQYF. DNA for the CDR3: TGTGCCAGTAGTATAGCGGGGCAGGGACAAGAGACCCAGTACTTC.

The chain carries TRBV13 and TRBJ2-2; D is unclear. The CDR3 length is 12 residues. Trimming pared 8 bases from V and 5 bases from J, leaving 9 bases between. Germline V gives CDR1 PRHDT, CDR2 FYEKMQ (reference sequence). The CDR3 DNA sequence: TGTGCCAGCCGATTTGCTACCGGGGAGCTGTTTTTT. This sequence encodes CASRFATGELFF. Combining the CDR3 with reference TRBV13 and TRBJ2-2 gives the whole variable domain AAGVIQSPRHLIKEKRETATLKCYPIPRHDTVYWYQQGPGQDPQFLISFYEKMQSDKGSIPDRFSAQQFSDYHSELNMSSLELGDSALYFCASRFATGELFFGEGSRLTVL.

The chain carries TRBV6-6 and TRBJ2-2; perhaps D is TRBD1 or TRBD2 (5 bases each). CDR1 and CDR2 (germline): MNHNY, SVGAGI (reference sequence). The CDR3 runs to 14 residues. V was shortened by 6 bases and J by 2 bases, with 10 bases between the two germline ends. CDR3 in DNA: TGTGCCAGCAGCGGGGACGGAAACACCGGGGAGCTGTTTTTT. It yields the protein CASSGDGNTGELFF.

This CDR3 reads CASSFTGGEWDEQFF. The CDR3 nucleotides read TGCGCCAGCAGCTTCACTGGAGGGGAGTGGGATGAGCAGTTCTTC. The chain couples TRBV5-1 to TRBJ2-1; TRBD2 might be the D (6 bases). Trimming pared 2 bases from V and 8 bases from J, leaving 17 bases between. This CDR3 spans 15 amino acids. CDR1 SGHRS and CDR2 YFSETQ come from the germline V gene.

The chain recombines TRBV7-8 with TRBJ2-2; no definite D call. Germline V gene sequence: CDR1 SGHVS, CDR2 FQNEAQ. The CDR3 totals 16 residues. Between the trimmed V and J ends, which lost 1 base and 2 bases, there was a span of 11 bases. The CDR3 DNA follows: TGTGCCAGCAGCTTAGTGGGCAGCCTTAACACCGGGGAGCTGTTTTTT. The encoded protein is CASSLVGSLNTGELFF.

The chain joins TRBV5-4 to TRBJ2-6, with D uncertain. The V and J ends lost 3 bases and 1 base respectively, with 8 bases between them. The CDR3 has 15 residues. CDR1 SGHNT and CDR2 YYREEE come from the germline V gene (reference sequence). This chain's CDR3 is CASSSMGSGANVLTF. Here the CDR3 DNA reads TGTGCCAGCAGCTCTATGGGGTCTGGGGCCAACGTCCTGACTTTC. The full variable domain, with the rest looked up from reference TRBV5-4 and TRBJ2-6, is ETGVTQSPTHLIKTRGQQVTLRCSSQSGHNTVSWYQQALGQGPQFIFQYYREEENGRGNFPPRFSGLQFPNYSSELNVNALELDDSALYLCASSSMGSGANVLTFGAGSRLTVL.

Turning to this clone: Germline and junction disagree at one end, which may indicate a read error. The chain uses TRBV4-1 and TRBJ1-2; no clear D. The CDR3 runs to 14 residues. Germline CDR1 and CDR2: MGHRA and YSYEKL. CDR3 bases: TGCGCCAGCAGCCATCCAGACCGGCTCTATAGCTACACCTTC. Protein: CASSHPDRLYSYTF.

The rearrangement links TRBV6-4 to TRBJ1-2, with D hard to call. There are 15 residues in the CDR3. Germline V lookup: CDR1 MRHNA, CDR2 SNTAGT. Deletions cut 3 bases from V and 5 bases from J, with 16 bases between. CDR3 sequence (DNA): TGTGCCAGCAGTGAATGGGAGCCAGGTAAGTATGGCTACACCTTC. This gives the protein CASSEWEPGKYGYTF.

The CDR3 DNA is TGTGCCAGCAGGCGAATTCTCGGCGCTGAAGCTTTCTTT. Translated: CASRRILGAEAFF. The rearrangement joins TRBV5-6 to TRBJ1-1; no definite D call. The CDR3 runs to 13 residues. Trimming took off 5 bases at V and 6 bases at J, with 14 bases between the two ends. Looked up from germline, CDR1 is SGHDT and CDR2 is YYEEEE.

The chain has TRBV18 and TRBJ2-5; 11 bases are shared with TRBD2. V lost 6 bases to trimming and J lost 5 bases; unmatched junction nucleotides: 5. The CDR3 has 14 residues. Germline assignment: CDR1 KGHSH and CDR2 LQKENI. CDR3 residues: CASSPTSGDETQYF. In DNA, the CDR3 is TGTGCCAGCTCGCCGACTAGCGGGGACGAGACCCAGTACTTC.

The chain uses TRBV5-1 and TRBJ2-1; 9 nucleotides line up with TRBD1. The CDR3 is 13 residues long. Losses at the gene ends were 5 bases for V and 10 bases for J; bases not matched to a gene: 7. CDR1 SGHRS and CDR2 YFSETQ come from the germline V gene. The CDR3, as DNA: TGCGCCAGCAGGAGTACAGGGGGCGTCGAGCAGTTCTTC. It encodes CASRSTGGVEQFF. The full variable domain, rest sourced from reference TRBV5-1 and TRBJ2-1, is KAGVTQTPRYLIKTRGQQVTLSCSPISGHRSVSWYQQTPGQGLQFLFEYFSETQRNKGNFPGRFSGRQFSNSRSEMNVSTLELGDSALYLCASRSTGGVEQFFGPGTRLTVL.

The V gene is TRBV5-6, the J gene TRBJ2-3; D tentatively reads TRBD1 or TRBD2 (5 bases each). The germline V gene has CDR1 SGHDT and CDR2 YYEEEE. There are 14 residues in the CDR3. V lost 6 bases and J 2 bases, leaving 13 bases between the germline ends. The CDR3 spells CASNELGVTDTQYF. In DNA, the CDR3 is TGTGCCAGCAACGAGCTGGGGGTCACAGATACGCAGTATTTT.

CDR3 coding DNA: TGCAGCGCTTATCCACAGGGCGGGTGGAACACTGAAGCTTTCTTT. Its translation: CSAYPQGGWNTEAFF. The V gene is TRBV29-1, the J gene TRBJ1-1; the D gene is possibly TRBD1 (6 bases). The CDR3 is made up of 15 amino acids. With 7 bases removed from V and 1 base from J, the gap between germline ends came to 19 bases. The V gene's germline CDR1 is SQVTM and CDR2 ANQGSEA.

The chain links TRBV14 to TRBJ2-2, with unresolved D. The CDR3 is 14 residues long. Trimming cost V 6 bases and J 0 bases, with 8 bases left between them. Germline V gene sequence: CDR1 SGHDN, CDR2 FVKESK. This CDR3 is CASRPDPNTGELFF. In DNA, the CDR3 is TGTGCCAGCAGACCGGACCCGAACACCGGGGAGCTGTTTTTT.

This chain joins TRBV30 and TRBJ1-5; D remains ambiguous. CDR1 and CDR2 (germline): GTSNPN, SVGIG (reference sequence). CDR3 length: 13 residues. V lost 4 bases and J 1 base, leaving 8 bases between the germline ends. For the CDR3, the DNA is TGTGCCTGGAAGGGCGGGAGCAATCAGCCCCAGCATTTT. Translation: CAWKGGSNQPQHF.

In its sample, this clone was seen once. The chain combines TRBV11-2 with TRBJ1-1, with D unclear. V lost 4 bases and J lost 4, with 7 bases in between. Germline V gene data show CDR1 as SGHAT and CDR2 as FQNNGV. The CDR3 sequence is 12 residues long. CDR3 loop: CASSWMTTEAFF. The CDR3 bases are TGTGCCAGCAGCTGGATGACCACTGAAGCTTTCTTT. Filled out from reference TRBV11-2 and TRBJ1-1, the complete variable domain reads EAGVAQSPRYKIIEKRQSVAFWCNPISGHATLYWYQQILGQGPKLLIQFQNNGVVDDSQLPKDRFSAERLKGVDSTLKIQPAKLEDSAVYLCASSWMTTEAFFGQGTRLTVV.